These 12 T cell receptor beta chains share one sample of origin, sequenced in a study of cytomegalovirus exposure and HLA in healthy donors. Researchers ran the PCR with 60 Vbeta and 13 Jbeta primers. Sequenced by immunoSEQ multiplex PCR; TCRdb stores in-frame clones only, minus some. The data contain 180,000 or so clones, more than 75% of them singletons. Sequencing was done on a sample of PBMCs. Source of these receptors: a young woman in good health and CMV-seropositive.

This chain links TRBV15 with TRBJ1-5; 8 bases line up with TRBD1. The CDR3 spans 12 residues. V shed 6 bases, J shed 9 bases, and the junction held 4 bases outside the gene matches. The germline CDR1 and CDR2 sequences are LNHNV and YYDKDF (reference sequence). The CDR3 region has the DNA TGTGCCACCAGTCAGGGACAGGCGCCCCAGCATTTT. As protein: CATSQGQAPQHF.

The sample holds a few counts of this clone. The germline gene is not matched at one end of the junction; a read error may be the cause. This sequence joins TRBV7-9 and TRBJ2-1; TRBD1 matches 7 bases. Germline values: CDR1 SEHNR, CDR2 FQNEAQ (reference sequence). The CDR3 sequence is 13 residues long. The CDR3 reads CSSSPPGGNEQFF. CDR3 in DNA: TGTTCCAGCAGCCCCCCAGGGGGCAATGAGCAGTTCTTC.

This chain links TRBV6-6 with TRBJ2-7; D is possibly TRBD2 (5 bases). V lost 10 bases and J 6 bases, leaving 19 bases between the germline ends. Germline V CDR1 and CDR2: MNHNY, SVGAGI (reference sequence). The CDR3 extends over 13 amino acids. CDR3 in DNA: TGTGCCACCCAATCGGGAACAATAAGCGAGCAGTACTTC. It specifies CATQSGTISEQYF.

The chain couples TRBV29-1 to TRBJ1-4, with 7 bases lining up with TRBD1. The CDR3 has 13 residues. The V gene's germline CDR1 is SQVTM and CDR2 ANQGSEA. V lost 4 bases and J lost 4; bases outside the gene matches: 3. CDR3 region: CSVAQGVNEKLFF. DNA of the CDR3: TGCAGCGTTGCTCAGGGGGTTAATGAAAAACTGTTTTTT.

The chain combines TRBV7-6 with TRBJ2-7, with 8 bases fitting TRBD2. Germline V lookup: CDR1 SGHVS, CDR2 FNYEAQ. V was clipped by 1 base and J by 7 bases; unmatched bases: 12. CDR3 length: 16 amino acids. The DNA of the CDR3 is TGTGCCAGCAGCTTAGATAGTGCGCGGGGGGTCAGGGAGCAGTACTTC. The encoded protein is CASSLDSARGVREQYF.

The J gene is TRBJ2-2, the V gene TRBV7-9, with no clear D. V was trimmed by 0 bases and J by 1 base, leaving 9 bases between them. CDR3 length equals 16 residues. Germline V gives CDR1 SEHNR, CDR2 FQNEAQ (reference sequence). This CDR3 reads CASSLAGDLNTGELFF. The CDR3 coding sequence is TGTGCCAGCAGCTTAGCAGGAGACTTGAACACCGGGGAGCTGTTTTTT.

The rearrangement uses TRBV7-2 and TRBJ2-3; TRBD1 aligns across 7 bases. Germline lookup yields CDR1 SGHTA and CDR2 FQGNSA. The CDR3 has 17 residues. J gave up 2 bases and V 6 bases, and 14 bases lay outside the gene matches. CDR3 sequence reads: CASRSWAGTADTDTQYF. The DNA for the CDR3 is TGTGCCAGCAGGTCTTGGGCCGGGACAGCGGACACAGATACGCAGTATTTT.

The rearrangement uses TRBV21-1 and TRBJ1-4; TRBD1 was called by the table and not checked on the DNA. TRBV21-1 is recorded as a pseudogene. The CDR3 spans 13 residues. CDR3: CASPDRVGEKLFF. The CDR3 DNA reads TGTGCCAGCCCGGACAGGGTAGGGGAAAAACTGTTTTTT.

The J gene is TRBJ2-2, the V gene TRBV2; 7 bases align to TRBD1. The CDR3 is 14 amino acids. The germline gives CDR1 SNHLY, CDR2 FYNNEI. V lost 6 bases and J lost 0; bases outside the gene matches: 1. CDR3 bases: TGTGCCAGCAGAGGGACAGCGAACACCGGGGAGCTGTTTTTT. Amino acids: CASRGTANTGELFF.

This chain links TRBV7-9 with TRBJ2-5; perhaps TRBD1 as D (6 bases). V was cut by 4 bases and J by 3 bases, with 15 bases left in between. The CDR3 loop spans 15 amino acids. Germline CDR1 SEHNR, CDR2 FQNEAQ (reference sequence). In DNA, the CDR3 is TGTGCCAGCAGCTCGTCTTTAGACAGGAAAGAGACCCAGTACTTC. Protein: CASSSSLDRKETQYF.

V gene TRBV28 combines with J gene TRBJ1-2; 7 bases are shared with TRBD1. The germline V gene encodes CDR1 MDHEN and CDR2 SYDVKM. Trimming took 5 bases from V and 7 from J; bases not matched to a gene: 10. The CDR3 sequence is 14 residues long. CDR3 DNA sequence: TGTGCCAGCAGTCTATTTCAGGGGGTTAGTGGCTACACCTTC. Its translation is CASSLFQGVSGYTF.

This chain joins TRBV7-8 and TRBJ1-5, with D possibly being TRBD1 (6 bases). This CDR3 has 15 residues. Germline CDR1 SGHVS, CDR2 FQNEAQ. With 0 bases removed from V and 6 bases from J, the gap between germline ends came to 12 bases. The CDR3 nucleotides are TGTGCCAGCAGCTTAGCAGTGAGGGGGAGTCAGCCCCAGCATTTT. It translates to CASSLAVRGSQPQHF.